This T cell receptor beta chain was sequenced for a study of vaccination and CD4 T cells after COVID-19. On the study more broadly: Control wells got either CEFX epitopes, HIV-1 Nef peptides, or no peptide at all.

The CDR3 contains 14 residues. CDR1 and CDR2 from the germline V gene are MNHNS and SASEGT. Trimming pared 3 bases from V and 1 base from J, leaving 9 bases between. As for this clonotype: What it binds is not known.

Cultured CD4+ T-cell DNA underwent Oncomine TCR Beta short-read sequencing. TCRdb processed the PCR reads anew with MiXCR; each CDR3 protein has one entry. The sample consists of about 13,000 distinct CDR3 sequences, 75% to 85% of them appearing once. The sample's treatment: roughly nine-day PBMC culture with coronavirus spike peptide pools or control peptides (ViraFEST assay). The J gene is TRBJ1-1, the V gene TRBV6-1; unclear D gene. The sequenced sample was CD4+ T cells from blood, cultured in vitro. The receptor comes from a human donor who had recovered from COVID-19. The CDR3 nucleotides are TGTGCCAGCAGTGAGCTATGGGCGAACACTGAAGCTTTCTTT. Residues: CASSELWANTEAFF.